Here is one T cell receptor beta chain with its context. The data were taken from a study of blood T cell repertoires in COVID-19. Overall study context: Samples came from the United States, Italy and Spain, spanning acute and convalescent COVID-19. From T cells, B-cell-depleted T cells, or PBMCs came the material, which was cDNA or gDNA.

Per the study methods: Estimated nucleated cell counts came from reference gene primer amplification. Profiled with immunoSEQ multiplex PCR; TCRdb holds only in-frame clones, not every one. V and J calls and clone size come straight from that table; D and trimming were deduced from the DNA. The profile shows about 43,000 clones, about nine tenths of them singletons. Germline-derived CDR1 and CDR2 are SGDLS and YYNGEE. The CDR3 is 15 amino acids. Trimming left V 0 bases short and J 2 bases short, with 9 bases between. The chain employs TRBV9 and TRBJ2-1; possible D gene TRBD2, 5 bases. The sequenced material came from peripheral blood. The TCR sequence derives from a man aged 60 to 75 with active COVID-19. The CDR3 region is CASSVGGSTYNEQFF. In nucleotides, the CDR3 is TGTGCCAGCAGCGTAGGTGGGAGTACCTACAATGAGCAGTTCTTC. Based on the CDR3 plus reference TRBV9 and TRBJ2-1, the full variable domain is DSGVTQTPKHLITATGQRVTLRCSPRSGDLSVYWYQQSLDQGLQFLIQYYNGEERAKGNILERFSAQQFPDLHSELNLSSLELGDSALYFCASSVGGSTYNEQFFGPGTRLTVL.